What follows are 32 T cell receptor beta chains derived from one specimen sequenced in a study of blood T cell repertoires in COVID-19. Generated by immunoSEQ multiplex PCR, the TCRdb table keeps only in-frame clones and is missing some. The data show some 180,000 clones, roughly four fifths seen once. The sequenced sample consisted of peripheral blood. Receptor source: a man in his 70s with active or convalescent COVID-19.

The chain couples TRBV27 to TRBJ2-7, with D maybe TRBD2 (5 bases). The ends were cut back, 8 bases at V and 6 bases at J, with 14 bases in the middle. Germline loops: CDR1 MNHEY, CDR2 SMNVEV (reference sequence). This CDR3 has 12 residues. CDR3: CASSEAEGEQYF. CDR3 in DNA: TGTGCCAGCTCGGAGGCCGAAGGCGAGCAGTACTTC.

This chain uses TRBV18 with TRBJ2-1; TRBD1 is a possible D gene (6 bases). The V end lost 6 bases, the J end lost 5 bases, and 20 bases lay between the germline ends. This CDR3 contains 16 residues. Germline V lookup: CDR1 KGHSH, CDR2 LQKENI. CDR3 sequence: CASSQLGAREDNEQFF. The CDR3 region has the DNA TGTGCCAGCTCGCAGCTGGGGGCTAGAGAAGACAATGAGCAGTTCTTC.

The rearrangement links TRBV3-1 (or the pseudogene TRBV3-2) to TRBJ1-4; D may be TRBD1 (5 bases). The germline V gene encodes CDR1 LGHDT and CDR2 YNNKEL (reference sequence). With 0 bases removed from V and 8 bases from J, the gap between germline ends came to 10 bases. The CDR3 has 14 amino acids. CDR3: CASSQEVRGEKLFF. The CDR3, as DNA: TGTGCCAGCAGCCAAGAGGTCCGGGGGGAAAAACTGTTTTTT.

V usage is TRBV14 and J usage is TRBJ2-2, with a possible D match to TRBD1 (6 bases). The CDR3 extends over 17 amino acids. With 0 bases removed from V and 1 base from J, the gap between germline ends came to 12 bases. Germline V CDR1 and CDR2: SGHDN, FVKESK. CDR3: CASSQDDRFLNTGELFF. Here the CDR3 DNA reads TGTGCCAGCAGCCAAGATGACAGGTTCTTGAACACCGGGGAGCTGTTTTTT. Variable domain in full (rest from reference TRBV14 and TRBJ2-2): EAGVTQFPSHSVIEKGQTVTLRCDPISGHDNLYWYRRVMGKEIKFLLHFVKESKQDESGMPNNRFLAERTGGTYSTLKVQPAELEDSGVYFCASSQDDRFLNTGELFFGEGSRLTVL.

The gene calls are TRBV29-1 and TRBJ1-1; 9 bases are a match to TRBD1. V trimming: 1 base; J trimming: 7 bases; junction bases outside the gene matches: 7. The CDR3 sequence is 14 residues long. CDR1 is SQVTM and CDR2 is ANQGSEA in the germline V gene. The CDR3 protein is CSVEGTGVLNEAFF. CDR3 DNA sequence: TGCAGCGTTGAAGGGACAGGGGTTTTGAATGAAGCTTTCTTT.

CDR3 in amino acids: CASSLTAVLYEQYF. The CDR3, as DNA: TGTGCCAGCAGCTTAACGGCGGTACTCTACGAGCAGTACTTC. This chain links TRBV7-9 with TRBJ2-7; D is uncertain. Germline lookup yields CDR1 SEHNR and CDR2 FQNEAQ (reference sequence). This CDR3 spans 14 amino acids. The V end was cut by 2 bases, the J end by 3 bases, with 11 bases between.

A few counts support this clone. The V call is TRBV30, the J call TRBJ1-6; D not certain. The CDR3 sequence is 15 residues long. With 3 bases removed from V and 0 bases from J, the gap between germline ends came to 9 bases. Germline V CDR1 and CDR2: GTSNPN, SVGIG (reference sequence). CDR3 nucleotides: TGTGCCTGGAGCGCAGGAAGCTCCTATAATTCACCCCTCCACTTT. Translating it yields CAWSAGSSYNSPLHF. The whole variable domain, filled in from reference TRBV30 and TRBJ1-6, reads SQTIHQWPATLVQPVGSPLSLECTVEGTSNPNLYWYRQAAGRGLQLLFYSVGIGQISSEVPQNLSASRPQDRQFILSSKKLLLSDSGFYLCAWSAGSSYNSPLHFGNGTRLTVT.

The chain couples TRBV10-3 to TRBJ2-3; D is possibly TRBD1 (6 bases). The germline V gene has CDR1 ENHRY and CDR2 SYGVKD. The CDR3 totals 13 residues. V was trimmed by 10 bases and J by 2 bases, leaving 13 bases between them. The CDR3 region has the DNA TGTGCCAACTCACAGGGACACACAGATACGCAGTATTTT. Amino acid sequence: CANSQGHTDTQYF.

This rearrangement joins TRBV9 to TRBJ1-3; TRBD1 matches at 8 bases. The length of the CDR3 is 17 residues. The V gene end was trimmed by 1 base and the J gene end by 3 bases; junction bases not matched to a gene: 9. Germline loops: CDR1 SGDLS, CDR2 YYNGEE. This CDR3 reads CASSVTSQGARGNTIYF. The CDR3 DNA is TGTGCCAGCAGCGTAACCAGCCAGGGGGCGCGTGGAAACACCATATATTTT.

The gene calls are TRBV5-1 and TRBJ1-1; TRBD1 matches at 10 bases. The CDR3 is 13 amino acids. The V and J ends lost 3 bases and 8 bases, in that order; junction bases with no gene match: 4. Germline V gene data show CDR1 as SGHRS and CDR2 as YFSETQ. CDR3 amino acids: CASSWGQGREAFF. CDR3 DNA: TGCGCCAGCAGCTGGGGACAGGGGAGAGAAGCTTTCTTT.

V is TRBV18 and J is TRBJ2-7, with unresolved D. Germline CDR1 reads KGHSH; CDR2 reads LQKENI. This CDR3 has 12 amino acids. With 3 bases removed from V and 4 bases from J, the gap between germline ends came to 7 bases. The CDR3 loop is CASSPYGYEQYF. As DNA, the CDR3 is TGTGCCAGCTCACCTTACGGGTACGAGCAGTACTTC.

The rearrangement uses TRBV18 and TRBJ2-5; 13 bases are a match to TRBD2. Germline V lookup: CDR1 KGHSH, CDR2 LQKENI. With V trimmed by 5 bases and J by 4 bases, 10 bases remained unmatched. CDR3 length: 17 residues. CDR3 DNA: TGTGCCAGCTCAGTACTAGCGGGAGGGCCCTCCGGAGAGACCCAGTACTTC. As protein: CASSVLAGGPSGETQYF. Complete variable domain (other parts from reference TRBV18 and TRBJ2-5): NAGVMQNPRHLVRRRGQEARLRCSPMKGHSHVYWYRQLPEEGLKFMVYLQKENIIDESGMPKERFSAEFPKEGPSILRIQQVVRGDSAAYFCASSVLAGGPSGETQYFGPGTRLLVL.

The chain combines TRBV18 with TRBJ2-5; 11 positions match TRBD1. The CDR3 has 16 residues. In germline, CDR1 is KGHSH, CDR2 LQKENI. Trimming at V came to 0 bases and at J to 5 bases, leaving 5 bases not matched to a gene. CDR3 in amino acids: CASSPPWTGGPETQYF. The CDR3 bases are TGTGCCAGCTCACCACCGTGGACAGGGGGCCCGGAGACCCAGTACTTC.

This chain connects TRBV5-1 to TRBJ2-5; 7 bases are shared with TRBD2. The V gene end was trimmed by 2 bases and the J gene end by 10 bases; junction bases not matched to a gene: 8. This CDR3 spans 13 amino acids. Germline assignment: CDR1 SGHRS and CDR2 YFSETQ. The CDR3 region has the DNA TGCGCCAGCAGCTTTGGGGGAGGGGAAGGCCAGTACTTC. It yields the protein CASSFGGGEGQYF.

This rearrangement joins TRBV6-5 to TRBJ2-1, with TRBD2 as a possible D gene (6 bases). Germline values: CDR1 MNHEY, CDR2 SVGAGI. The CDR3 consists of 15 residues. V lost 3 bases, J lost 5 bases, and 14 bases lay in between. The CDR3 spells CASSYSGLYDNEQFF. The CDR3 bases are TGTGCCAGCAGTTATTCGGGACTCTACGACAATGAGCAGTTCTTC.

The CDR3 nucleotides are TGCGCCAGCAGCACTTCCCACCCAAGCGGGAGAGTTCATACGCAGTATTTT. It is translated as CASSTSHPSGRVHTQYF. The chain couples TRBV4-1 to TRBJ2-3, with TRBD2 matching over 8 bases. Germline-derived CDR1 and CDR2 are MGHRA and YSYEKL. V lost 5 bases, J lost 7 bases, and 17 bases stayed unmatched. The CDR3 totals 17 residues.

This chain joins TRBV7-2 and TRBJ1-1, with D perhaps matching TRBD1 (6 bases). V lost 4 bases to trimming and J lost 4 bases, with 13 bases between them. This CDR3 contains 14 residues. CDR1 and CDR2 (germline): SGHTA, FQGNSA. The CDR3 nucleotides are TGTGCCAGCAGCTCCCAGGGGCCTGGCACTGAAGCTTTCTTT. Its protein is CASSSQGPGTEAFF.

The CDR3 reads CASSPLRGQGSEKLFF. The CDR3 nucleotides are TGTGCCAGCAGTCCATTACGGGGACAGGGCAGTGAAAAACTGTTTTTT. This chain connects TRBV7-2 to TRBJ1-4; TRBD1 aligns across 9 bases. Germline trimming cut 6 bases from V and 7 bases from J; bases unmatched to any gene: 12. The CDR3 spans 16 residues. The germline V gene has CDR1 SGHTA and CDR2 FQGNSA.

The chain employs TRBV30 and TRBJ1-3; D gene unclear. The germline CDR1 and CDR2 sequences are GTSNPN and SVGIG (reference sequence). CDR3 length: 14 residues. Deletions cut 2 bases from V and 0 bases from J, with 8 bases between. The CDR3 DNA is TGTGCCTGGAGTTCGGACTTCTCTGGAAACACCATATATTTT. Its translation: CAWSSDFSGNTIYF.

Here the CDR3 reads CASRLFNYGYTF. CDR3 in DNA: TGTGCCAGCAGACTTTTTAACTATGGCTACACCTTC. The chain is built from TRBV2 and TRBJ1-2; no clear D gene. This CDR3 has 12 amino acids. Germline V gives CDR1 SNHLY, CDR2 FYNNEI. V was trimmed by 6 bases and J by 1 base, leaving 6 bases between them.

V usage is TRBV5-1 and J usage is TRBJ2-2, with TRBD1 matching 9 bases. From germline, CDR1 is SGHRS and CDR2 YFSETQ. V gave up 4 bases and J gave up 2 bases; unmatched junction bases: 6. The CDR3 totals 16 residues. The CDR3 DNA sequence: TGCGCCAGCAGCCCTGGGACAGGGATAAACACCGGGGAGCTGTTTTTT. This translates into CASSPGTGINTGELFF.

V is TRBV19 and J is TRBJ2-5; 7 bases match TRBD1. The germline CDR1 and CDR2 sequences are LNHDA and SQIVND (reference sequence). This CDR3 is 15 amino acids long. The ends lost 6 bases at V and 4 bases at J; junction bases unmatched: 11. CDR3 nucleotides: TGTGCCAGTAGCTCTACTCTCGGACAGGTAGAGACCCAGTACTTC. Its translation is CASSSTLGQVETQYF.

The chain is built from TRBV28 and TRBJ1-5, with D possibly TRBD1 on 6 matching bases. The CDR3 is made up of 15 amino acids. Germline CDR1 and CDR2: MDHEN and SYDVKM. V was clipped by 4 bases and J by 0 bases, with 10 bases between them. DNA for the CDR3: TGTGCCAGCAGTTCGGGGACACCTAGCAATCAGCCCCAGCATTTT. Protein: CASSSGTPSNQPQHF.

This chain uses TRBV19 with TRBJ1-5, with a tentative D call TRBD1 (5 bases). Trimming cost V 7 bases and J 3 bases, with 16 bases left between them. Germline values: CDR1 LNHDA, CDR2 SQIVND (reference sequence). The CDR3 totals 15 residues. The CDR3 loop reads CASTPLGQNNQPQHF. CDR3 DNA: TGTGCCAGTACCCCCCTCGGACAAAACAATCAGCCCCAGCATTTT.

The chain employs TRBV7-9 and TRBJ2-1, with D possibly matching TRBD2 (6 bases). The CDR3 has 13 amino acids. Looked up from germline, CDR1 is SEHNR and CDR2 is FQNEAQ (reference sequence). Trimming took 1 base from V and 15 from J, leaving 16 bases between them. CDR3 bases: TGTGCCAGCAGCTTAGACCGGAGGGTAGCGGCGTTCTTC. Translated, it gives CASSLDRRVAAFF.

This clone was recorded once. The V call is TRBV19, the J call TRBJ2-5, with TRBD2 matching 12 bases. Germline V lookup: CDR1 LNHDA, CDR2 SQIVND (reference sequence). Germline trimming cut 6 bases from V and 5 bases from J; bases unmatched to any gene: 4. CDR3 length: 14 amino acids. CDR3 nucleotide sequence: TGTGCCAGTAGAGGACTAGCGGGATCTGAGACCCAGTACTTC. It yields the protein CASRGLAGSETQYF.

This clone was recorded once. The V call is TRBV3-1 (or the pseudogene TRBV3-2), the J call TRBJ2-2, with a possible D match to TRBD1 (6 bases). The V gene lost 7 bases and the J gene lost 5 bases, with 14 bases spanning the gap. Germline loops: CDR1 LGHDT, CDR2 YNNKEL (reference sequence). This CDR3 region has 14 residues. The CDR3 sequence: CASIDHRVTGELFF. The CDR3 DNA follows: TGTGCCAGCATCGACCACAGGGTAACCGGGGAGCTGTTTTTT.

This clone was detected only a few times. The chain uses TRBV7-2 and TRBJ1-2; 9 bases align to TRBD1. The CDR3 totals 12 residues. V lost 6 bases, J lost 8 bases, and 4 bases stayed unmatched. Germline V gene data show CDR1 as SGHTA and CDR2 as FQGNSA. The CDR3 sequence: CASRETGGGYTF. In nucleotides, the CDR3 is TGTGCCAGCAGGGAGACAGGGGGAGGCTACACCTTC.

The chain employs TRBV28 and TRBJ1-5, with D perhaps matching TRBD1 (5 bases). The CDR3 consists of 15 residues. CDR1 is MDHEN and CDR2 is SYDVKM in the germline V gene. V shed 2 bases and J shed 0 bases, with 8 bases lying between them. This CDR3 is CASSLGGYSNQPQHF. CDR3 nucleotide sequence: TGTGCCAGCAGTTTAGGGGGGTATAGCAATCAGCCCCAGCATTTT. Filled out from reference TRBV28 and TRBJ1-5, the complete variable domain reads DVKVTQSSRYLVKRTGEKVFLECVQDMDHENMFWYRQDPGLGLRLIYFSYDVKMKEKGDIPEGYSVSREKKERFSLILESASTNQTSMYLCASSLGGYSNQPQHFGDGTRLSIL.

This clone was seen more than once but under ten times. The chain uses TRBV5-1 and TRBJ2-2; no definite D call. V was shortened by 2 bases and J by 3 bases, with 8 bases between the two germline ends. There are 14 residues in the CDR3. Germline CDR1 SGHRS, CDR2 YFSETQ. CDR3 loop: CASSFRPDTGELFF. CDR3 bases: TGCGCCAGCAGCTTTCGTCCGGACACCGGGGAGCTGTTTTTT.

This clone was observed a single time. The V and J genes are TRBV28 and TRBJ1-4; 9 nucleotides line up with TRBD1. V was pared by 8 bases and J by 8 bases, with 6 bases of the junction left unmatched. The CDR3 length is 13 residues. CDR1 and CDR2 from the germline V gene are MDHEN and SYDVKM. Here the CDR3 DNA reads TGTGCCAGCTCCCGGGACAGGGACGAAAAACTGTTTTTT. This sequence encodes CASSRDRDEKLFF.

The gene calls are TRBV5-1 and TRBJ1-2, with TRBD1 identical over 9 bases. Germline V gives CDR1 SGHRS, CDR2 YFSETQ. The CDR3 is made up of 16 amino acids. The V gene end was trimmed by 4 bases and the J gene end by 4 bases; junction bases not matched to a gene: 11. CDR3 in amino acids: CASSPTGTGTFYGYTF. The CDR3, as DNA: TGCGCCAGCAGCCCGACCGGGACAGGGACATTCTATGGCTACACCTTC.